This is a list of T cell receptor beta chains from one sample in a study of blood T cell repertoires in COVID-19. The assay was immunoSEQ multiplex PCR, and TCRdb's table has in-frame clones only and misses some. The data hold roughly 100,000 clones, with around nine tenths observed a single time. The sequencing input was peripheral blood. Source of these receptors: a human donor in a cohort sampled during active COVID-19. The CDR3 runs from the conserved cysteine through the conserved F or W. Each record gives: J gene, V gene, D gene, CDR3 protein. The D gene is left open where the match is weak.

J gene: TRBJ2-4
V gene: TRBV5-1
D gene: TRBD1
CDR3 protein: CASSSLYSGTGSVKNIQYF

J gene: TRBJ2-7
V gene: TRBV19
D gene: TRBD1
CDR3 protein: CASSMRGQGATYEQYF

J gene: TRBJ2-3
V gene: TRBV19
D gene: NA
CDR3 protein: CASSSRGSHTDTQYF

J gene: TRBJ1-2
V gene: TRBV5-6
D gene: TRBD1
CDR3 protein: CASSLGGTVANYGYTF

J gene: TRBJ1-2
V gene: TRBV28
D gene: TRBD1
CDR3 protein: CATLRTGGVYGYTF

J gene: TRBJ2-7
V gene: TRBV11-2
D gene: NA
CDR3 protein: CASSFAGEQYF

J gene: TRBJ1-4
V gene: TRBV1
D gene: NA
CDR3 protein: CTSSLRQGGEKLFF

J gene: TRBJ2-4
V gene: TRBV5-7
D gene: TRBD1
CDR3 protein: CASSRDRVFSKNIQYF

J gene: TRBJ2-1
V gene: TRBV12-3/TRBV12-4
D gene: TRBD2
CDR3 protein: CASSQIAGDEQFF

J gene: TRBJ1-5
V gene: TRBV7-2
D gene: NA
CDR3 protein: CASSLNEGQPQHF

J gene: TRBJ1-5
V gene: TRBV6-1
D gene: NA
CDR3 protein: CASSESNSNQPQHF

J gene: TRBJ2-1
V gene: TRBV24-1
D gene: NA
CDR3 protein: CATSDFRVSEQFF

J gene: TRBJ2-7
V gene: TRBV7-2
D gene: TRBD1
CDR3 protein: CASSLVGTVGQGQSEQYF

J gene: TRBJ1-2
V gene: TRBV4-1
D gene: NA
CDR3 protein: CASSQGLTENYGYTF

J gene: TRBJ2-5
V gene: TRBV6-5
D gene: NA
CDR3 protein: CASDPVGGGKTQYF

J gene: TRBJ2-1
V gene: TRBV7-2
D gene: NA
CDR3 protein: CASSLVVGEANEQFF